This T cell receptor (beta chain) was captured by sequencing in a study of Ad26.COV2.S vaccination and SARS-CoV-2 variants. Overall study context: Intramuscular Ad26.COV2.S at 5x10^10 or 1x10^11 viral particles. General study findings and limits: Following vaccination, spike-specific CD8+ and CD4+ T cell responses reportedly exhibited substantial breadth.

Comments on this clone: As yet, its antigen is unknown.

This CDR3 region has 12 residues. Germline V gene sequence: CDR1 MNHNS, CDR2 SASEGT. Between the trimmed V and J ends, which lost 3 bases and 4 bases, there was a span of 6 bases. Measured with immunoSEQ multiplex PCR; TCRdb has only the in-frame clones, and not every one. The table includes 400,000 to 450,000 clones, about 90% detected once. Noted treatment: over 15 received Ad26.COV2.S at low or high dose, single or two shots; five or six received placebo; per-sample allocation not given. Sampling took place 63 days after the first vaccine or placebo injection. The material was peripheral blood, obtained in a trial of Ad26.COV2.S vaccine versus placebo. This clonotype originated in a person between 18 and 60 years old who received the Ad26.COV2.S COVID-19 vaccine or a placebo. This chain links TRBV6-1 with TRBJ2-5; D is perhaps TRBD2 (5 bases). For the CDR3, the DNA is TGTGCCAGCAGTGAGGCGGGAGAGACCCAGTACTTC. This gives the protein CASSEAGETQYF.